The text below deals with one T cell receptor (beta chain). This clonotype has ten or more counts. The target of this receptor is not known. There are no base qualities to consult, and no much larger clone falls within one base. The TCR beta CDR3 regions were amplified from the RNA transcripts. The TCR CDR3 was subjected to a first round of RT-PCR using the HTBI primer set and the Qiagen OneStep RT-PCR kit. Libraries were constructed in a second round of multiplex PCR, after which size selection and purification were performed. Paired-end sequencing of the libraries was performed with 100 bp reads on an Illumina HiSeq2000. The paper's data handling went like this. SOAPnuke was used to process the raw data, with reads discarded if the reads contained adapters or uncalled bases, had a mean Phred below 15, or lacked an exact constant-primer or identifier match. COPE v1.2.5 was used to merge the high-quality paired reads, and each unique nucleotide sequence was defined as a clonotype. MiTCR v1.1 was used to align the clonotypes against IMGT TRBV, TRBD and TRBJ reference segments. The analysis was restricted to V-J combinations with a frequency above 0.0001, which together covered 99% to 99.2% of the repertoires. The TCS score was defined as F50 (clonal expansion) divided by E x V (chaos), with BLOSUM62-based TCRdist calculated between CDR3 peptides within each V-J. Welch's t-statistics and random forest reduced roughly 500 V-J features to 13, which were used in a naive Bayes classifier (R e1071). TCRdb took the public reads, trimmed them with fastp at Q25, ran MiXCR for clone calling and kept in-frame beta chains. Rows are unified per CDR3 protein, each entry keeping the most common DNA and genes. The V and J calls and clone size are TCRdb's, not the authors'. Recorded for this sample are roughly 380,000 distinct CDR3 sequences; over 15% of them occurred a single time. The ten most abundant clones make up 15% to 18% of the sample.

This sample was included in a study of T cells in Graves' hyperthyroidism and ophthalmopathy (dated by TCRdb to the late 2010s). About the full investigation: Peripheral blood samples were taken at the time of initial diagnosis, prior to any treatment. A discovery cohort of roughly 100 patients, roughly 40 with Graves' ophthalmopathy and about 58 with stable Graves' hyperthyroidism, was used to find distinguishing TCR V-J signatures. Prospective prediction of ophthalmopathy was tested in an independent validation cohort consisting of 18 hyperthyroidism patients and some 15 patients who later progressed to ophthalmopathy. The roughly 100 discovery patients were divided at random into training and test sets in a 7:3 ratio. The study also compared thyroid tissue and blood T-cell repertoires from several Graves' hyperthyroidism patients. Following sampling, methimazole starting at 30 mg daily was given to hyperthyroidism patients, and high-dose intravenous methylprednisolone was given to ophthalmopathy patients. TCR Vbeta CDR3 sequencing of approximately 140 peripheral blood samples (around 45 ophthalmopathy, over 70 hyperthyroidism and around 17 progressor patients) is reported in the paper.

General findings and caveats noted by the study authors: A model built on a 13 V-J signature distinguished ophthalmopathy from stable hyperthyroidism, reaching 85% to 90% sensitivity and 81.08% specificity in cross-validation and 80%/75% in testing. During validation, the model predicted progression to ophthalmopathy a median of around six months ahead of onset, with just under 71% sensitivity and 72.22% specificity. Sample size was not statistically predetermined, and investigators were not blinded to group allocation. Most expanded thyroid clonotypes (frequency above 0.001) were also found in blood, which suggests that blood repertoires may mirror thyroid immune responses.

Trimming removed 3 bases from V and 3 bases from J, leaving 9 bases between the germline ends. Looking up the germline V gene (reference sequence) yields CDR1 DFQATT and CDR2 SNEGSKA. The cysteine opens and the phenylalanine closes a CDR3 of 12 amino acids. Only the CDR3 portion is preserved as DNA: 36 bases, with reading frame beginning at the first base. In the ophthalmopathy patients, disease was moderately to severely active, with a Clinical Activity Score of 3 or more, a NOSPECS grade of 4 or more, and a duration of less than 3 months. Exclusion was applied to patients with uncontrolled infections, other autoimmune diseases, pregnancy or lactation. Clinical symptoms, serum thyroxine and TRAb, thyroid ultrasound, and orbital computed tomography formed the basis for the diagnoses. Ficoll-Paque density gradient centrifugation was used to isolate PBMCs from around 10 ml of fresh peripheral blood. Total RNA was extracted using Trizol reagent, and RNA quality was assessed on an Agilent 2100 Bioanalyzer.

The sequence is built from TRBV20-1 and TRBJ2-7; the D gene is possibly TRBD1 or TRBD2, with 5 bases matching each. This TCR came from a woman aged 40 to 50 with Graves' ophthalmopathy. The sample comprised blood. The CDR3 protein is CSASEGNYEQYF. The nucleotide sequence reads as follows: TGCAGTGCTAGTGAGGGGAACTACGAGCAGTACTTC.